One and the same sample provided the 12 T cell receptor beta chains below, sequenced in a study of human T cells and chemical hapten exposure. Time point defined: patch test 2, 6 weeks after DPC sensitization. Treatment of the sample: therapeutic diphenylcyclopropenone sensitization with weekly scalp DPC. TCRdb recomputed calls from the RACE reads with MiXCR, one row per CDR3 protein. The sample lists approximately 110,000 distinct CDR3 sequences, 9.2% occurring once. The sequencing here drew on whole blood, taken in connection with sensitization to the hapten diphenylcyclopropenone (DPC). These receptors all stem from a woman aged 40 to 55 with alopecia areata. Some clones in this sample may be carry-over from other donors' samples.

This clonotype occurred many times. The chain couples TRBV20-1 to TRBJ1-5, with D perhaps matching TRBD1 (6 bases). Trimming took 6 bases from V and 4 from J, leaving 16 bases between them. CDR1 is DFQATT and CDR2 is SNEGSKA in the germline V gene (reference sequence). The length of the CDR3 is 14 residues. In DNA form, the CDR3 reads TGCAGTGCCGCAGGGGCCTCAAGAAATCAGCCCCAGCATTTT. It is translated as CSAAGASRNQPQHF.

This clonotype was seen ten or more times. The chain couples TRBV7-2 to TRBJ1-2; a possible D gene is TRBD1 (5 bases). Deletions cut 0 bases from V and 8 bases from J, with 13 bases between. This CDR3 comprises 14 residues. Germline values: CDR1 SGHTA, CDR2 FQGNSA. The CDR3 protein is CASSLAQLGGGYTF. CDR3 nucleotides: TGTGCCAGCAGCTTAGCCCAGTTGGGGGGAGGCTACACCTTC.

This clonotype was observed many times. The V call is TRBV7-2, the J call TRBJ2-5; 8 bases map to TRBD2. The CDR3 is 15 residues long. The V segment lost 8 bases and the J segment 4 bases; nucleotides outside the gene matches: 12. The germline V gene encodes CDR1 SGHTA and CDR2 FQGNSA. The DNA of the CDR3 is TGTGCCAGCCACCCCGGGAGGGGGGCCCGAGAGACCCAGTACTTC. Translating it yields CASHPGRGARETQYF.

This clonotype has more than one count but fewer than ten. The chain is built from TRBV10-3 and TRBJ2-7; a weak D match, TRBD1 (6 bases). V lost 6 bases to trimming and J lost 0 bases, with 9 bases between them. Germline-derived CDR1 and CDR2 are ENHRY and SYGVKD. The CDR3 totals 13 residues. CDR3 nucleotides: TGTGCCATCAGGGAGGACAGCTCCTACGAGCAGTACTTC. It translates to CAIREDSSYEQYF.

J is TRBJ2-7 and V is TRBV12-3 or TRBV12-4, with 11 nucleotides matching TRBD1. CDR3 length equals 16 residues. J was trimmed by 2 bases and V by 8 bases; bases with no gene match: 11. The CDR3 region has the DNA TGTGCCAGCGTCCTATTGGTGGGACAGGGGGCCTACGAGCAGTACTTC. Translating it yields CASVLLVGQGAYEQYF.

This clonotype was seen only a few times. The V gene is TRBV20-1, the J gene TRBJ1-6; TRBD1 matches 9 bases. Germline CDR1 reads DFQATT; CDR2 reads SNEGSKA (reference sequence). J gave up 4 bases and V 5 bases, and 6 bases lay outside the gene matches. This CDR3 contains 15 residues. The CDR3 DNA is TGCAGTGCTCCGCCGGGACAGGGTTATAATTCACCCCTCCACTTT. Encoded protein: CSAPPGQGYNSPLHF.

This chain's CDR3 is CASSEDRGAYNEQFF. The CDR3 bases are TGTGCCAGCAGTGAAGACAGGGGTGCCTACAATGAGCAGTTCTTC. This sequence joins TRBV2 and TRBJ2-1, with 7 bases identical to TRBD1. Germline-derived CDR1 and CDR2 are SNHLY and FYNNEI. The CDR3 consists of 15 residues. The J segment lost 2 bases and the V segment lost 1 base, leaving 2 bases of the junction unmatched.

This clonotype has a handful of counts. The chain has TRBV29-1 and TRBJ2-7; 9 bases agree with TRBD1. The CDR3 is 14 residues long. With 7 bases clipped from V and 3 bases from J, the junction kept 10 bases outside the gene matches. Germline assignment: CDR1 SQVTM and CDR2 ANQGSEA. CDR3 region: CSARDRVTGYEQYF. The CDR3 nucleotides are TGCAGCGCTCGGGACAGGGTAACAGGCTACGAGCAGTACTTC.

This clonotype was counted only a few times. The chain has TRBV6-2 or TRBV6-3 and TRBJ2-1; 7 positions agree with TRBD2. J was trimmed by 3 bases and V by 8 bases; bases with no gene match: 4. Germline CDR1 reads MNHEY; CDR2 reads SVGEGT. The CDR3 length is 13 residues. CDR3 protein: CASGRGSYNEQFF. The CDR3 nucleotides read TGTGCCAGCGGGCGGGGGAGCTACAATGAGCAGTTCTTC.

This clonotype was picked up a small number of times. The chain couples TRBV7-9 to TRBJ1-5, with 9 bases aligning to TRBD1. This CDR3 region has 15 residues. Germline V lookup: CDR1 SEHNR, CDR2 FQNEAQ (reference sequence). V lost 3 bases and J lost 7; bases outside the gene matches: 7. CDR3 sequence reads: CASSLEGQGYQPQHF. The CDR3 region has the DNA TGTGCCAGCAGCTTGGAGGGACAGGGTTACCAGCCCCAGCATTTT. Using reference TRBV7-9 and TRBJ1-5 for the parts outside the CDR3, the full variable domain is DTGVSQNPRHKITKRGQNVTFRCDPISEHNRLYWYRQTLGQGPEFLTYFQNEAQLEKSRLLSDRFSAERPKGSFSTLEIQRTEQGDSAMYLCASSLEGQGYQPQHFGDGTRLSIL.

This clonotype is deemed medium-sized. The V and J genes are TRBV29-1 and TRBJ2-7; D possibly corresponds to TRBD1 (6 bases). V was pared by 0 bases and J by 6 bases, with 18 bases between. The CDR3 consists of 15 residues. Germline V CDR1 and CDR2: SQVTM, ANQGSEA. The CDR3 spells CSVEDPTRGLAEQYF. The CDR3 region has the DNA TGCAGCGTTGAAGACCCCACAAGGGGGTTGGCCGAGCAGTACTTC.

This clonotype was recorded at least ten times. The genes are TRBV28 and TRBJ2-7; possible D gene TRBD1, 6 bases. The CDR3 totals 16 residues. Germline loops: CDR1 MDHEN, CDR2 SYDVKM. V lost 0 bases and J 2 bases, leaving 14 bases between the germline ends. DNA of the CDR3: TGTGCCAGCAGTTTATGGGCTCGGACAGAGGCCTACGAGCAGTACTTC. As protein: CASSLWARTEAYEQYF.